This TCR beta chain was sequenced for a study of T-cell reconstitution after alpha-beta-depleted transplantation in children. This clonotype was seen ten or more times. CDR3 length equals 16 residues. Germline values: CDR1 DFQATT, CDR2 SNEGSKA (reference sequence). Trimming removed 4 bases from V and 5 bases from J, with 21 bases in between. Preparation of the TCRbeta library used unique molecular identifiers. TCRdb ran MiXCR on the PCR reads and lists one entry per CDR3 protein. The sample holds around 210,000 distinct CDR3 sequences, 6.6% seen once. This TCR came from a boy between 2 and 10 years old with acute lymphoblastic leukemia, due to receive a stem cell transplant. Source: PBMCs, taken before TCRalphabeta/CD19-depleted stem cell transplant. This chain uses TRBV20-1 with TRBJ2-1, with D perhaps matching TRBD1 or TRBD2 (5 bases each). Here the CDR3 DNA reads TGCAGTGCTACCCCACGAAACAGTTTGGGGGACAATGAGCAGTTCTTC. Translating it yields CSATPRNSLGDNEQFF.